This record covers a single T cell receptor beta chain. Its antigen is as yet unknown. This sample was included in a study of cytomegalovirus exposure and HLA in healthy donors. V shed 9 bases and J 7 bases; nucleotides not matched to a gene: 10. Germline CDR1 and CDR2: LNHDA and SQIVND (reference sequence). This CDR3 is 16 amino acids long. Study results and limitations: Published work reported that the classifier diagnosed cytomegalovirus status with high specificity and sensitivity.

Using immunoSEQ multiplex PCR, the repertoire was profiled, and TCRdb retains in-frame clones only, with some absent. The sample shows about 240,000 clones, 87% of them seen only once. The source material was PBMCs. The rearrangement links TRBV19 to TRBJ2-2, with 14 nucleotides matching TRBD2. The source of this sequence is a man younger than 30 in good health and CMV-seronegative. The CDR3 here is CASAGTSGGRGGELFF. In DNA form, the CDR3 reads TGTGCCAGCGCCGGGACTAGCGGGGGCAGGGGCGGGGAGCTGTTTTTT. The full variable domain, rest sourced from reference TRBV19 and TRBJ2-2, is DGGITQSPKYLFRKEGQNVTLSCEQNLNHDAMYWYRQDPGQGLRLIYYSQIVNDFQKGDIAEGYSVSREKKESFPLTVTSAQKNPTAFYLCASAGTSGGRGGELFFGEGSRLTVL.